This T cell receptor (beta chain) was identified in a study of blood T cell repertoires in COVID-19. Study at large: Italy, Spain and the United States were the sources of the convalescent and acute COVID-19 samples. PBMCs, B-cell-depleted T cells, or T cells provided the cDNA or gDNA that made up the material.

In the original analysis: Reference gene primer amplification gave nucleated cell count estimates. The method was immunoSEQ multiplex PCR; TCRdb's version includes in-frame clones alone and lacks a portion of them. V and J calls and clone size are copied from that table; D and trimming were computed from the DNA. The sample consists of hundreds of thousands of clones, about 90% of them appearing once. The receptor comes from a woman aged 18 to 35 with acute or convalescent COVID-19. The sample was peripheral blood.

The CDR3 here is CASSLLKGPTNEKLFF. The CDR3 bases are TGCGCCAGCAGCCTATTGAAGGGGCCAACTAATGAAAAACTGTTTTTT. The rearrangement links TRBV5-1 to TRBJ1-4, with D possibly being TRBD1 (5 bases). The CDR3 contains 16 residues. Trimming cost V 4 bases and J 0 bases, with 13 bases left between them. CDR1 is SGHRS and CDR2 is YFSETQ in the germline V gene.